These T cell receptor beta chains were read from a single sample in a study of breast tumors, draining lymph nodes, adjacent tissues. Using its own MiXCR run on the multiplex PCR reads, TCRdb lists one record per CDR3 protein. The table has approximately 150,000 distinct CDR3 sequences, about 33% seen once. The sequencing sample was made of axillary lymph node tissue. All receptors derive from a female donor with breast cancer. Some clones in this sample may be carry-over from other donors' samples. CDR3s include the opening cysteine and the closing phenylalanine or tryptophan. D genes are given only for firm matches. The listing skips clone size in some rows; elsewhere it reads once, few, many or a size class.

abundance: -; len: 14; v_gene: TRBV7-2; d_gene: -; j_gene: TRBJ2-7; CDR3aa: CASSLAPGVYDQYF; CDR3nt: TGTGCCAGCAGCTTAGCTCCTGGGGTCTACGATCAGTACTTC
abundance: many; len: 13; v_gene: TRBV18; d_gene: -; j_gene: TRBJ2-5; CDR3aa: CASSPPPGETQYF; CDR3nt: TGTGCCAGCTCACCACCCCCAGGGGAGACCCAGTACTTC
abundance: many; len: 17; v_gene: TRBV5-1; d_gene: -; j_gene: TRBJ2-1; CDR3aa: CASSPSGLFLSYNEQFF; CDR3nt: TGCGCCAGCAGCCCCTCCGGACTGTTCCTCTCCTACAATGAGCAGTTCTTC
abundance: -; len: 18; v_gene: TRBV7-9; d_gene: -; j_gene: TRBJ2-1; CDR3aa: CASSAPSVTRQSYNEQFF; CDR3nt: TGTGCCAGCAGTGCCCCCTCGGTTACCCGGCAGTCCTACAATGAGCAGTTCTTC
abundance: -; len: 12; v_gene: TRBV20-1; d_gene: -; j_gene: TRBJ2-6; CDR3aa: CSATLGANVLTF; CDR3nt: TGCAGTGCCACTCTAGGGGCCAACGTCCTGACTTTC
abundance: many; len: 16; v_gene: TRBV19; d_gene: TRBD2; j_gene: TRBJ2-2; CDR3aa: CASSERTSGVTGELFF; CDR3nt: TGTGCCAGTAGTGAGAGGACTAGCGGTGTCACCGGGGAGCTGTTTTTT
abundance: many; len: 17; v_gene: TRBV6-1; d_gene: -; j_gene: TRBJ2-6; CDR3aa: CASSESGGAAGANVLTF; CDR3nt: TGTGCCAGCAGTGAATCTGGGGGGGCAGCTGGGGCCAACGTCCTGACTTTC
abundance: many; len: 14; v_gene: TRBV9; d_gene: -; j_gene: TRBJ1-5; CDR3aa: CASGGQSHGQPQHF; CDR3nt: TGTGCCAGCGGGGGGCAGTCCCACGGTCAGCCCCAGCATTTT
abundance: few; len: 14; v_gene: TRBV6-5; d_gene: -; j_gene: TRBJ2-5; CDR3aa: CASSSDYGGETQYF; CDR3nt: TGTGCCAGCAGCTCCGACTATGGGGGAGAGACCCAATACTTC
abundance: -; len: 15; v_gene: TRBV27; d_gene: TRBD1; j_gene: TRBJ2-1; CDR3aa: CASSLRDRGRGEQFF; CDR3nt: TGTGCCAGCAGTTTAAGGGACAGGGGGCGTGGGGAGCAGTTCTTC
abundance: many; len: 16; v_gene: TRBV27; d_gene: -; j_gene: TRBJ2-3; CDR3aa: CASSLPPAKRRDTQYF; CDR3nt: TGTGCCAGCAGTCTACCGCCGGCGAAGCGGAGAGATACGCAGTATTTT
abundance: many; len: 15; v_gene: TRBV19; d_gene: -; j_gene: TRBJ2-7; CDR3aa: CASSEDLPGSYEQYF; CDR3nt: TGTGCCAGTAGTGAGGACCTACCTGGCTCCTACGAGCAGTACTTC
abundance: -; len: 15; v_gene: TRBV20-1; d_gene: TRBD2; j_gene: TRBJ2-1; CDR3aa: CSAAFGKRGYNEQFF; CDR3nt: TGCAGTGCTGCCTTCGGGAAGCGGGGCTACAATGAGCAGTTCTTC
abundance: -; len: 14; v_gene: TRBV6-1; d_gene: TRBD1; j_gene: TRBJ2-5; CDR3aa: CASSDQGEYETQYF; CDR3nt: TGTGCCAGCAGTGATCAGGGGGAGTATGAGACCCAGTACTTC
abundance: many; len: 14; v_gene: TRBV6-2/TRBV6-3; d_gene: -; j_gene: TRBJ2-7; CDR3aa: CASSFSGQSYEQYF; CDR3nt: TGTGCCAGCAGTTTCTCCGGCCAGAGCTACGAGCAGTACTTC
abundance: many; len: 14; v_gene: TRBV20-1; d_gene: TRBD2; j_gene: TRBJ2-7; CDR3aa: CSALRLADTYEQYF; CDR3nt: TGCAGTGCTCTGAGACTAGCGGATACCTACGAGCAGTACTTC
abundance: many; len: 13; v_gene: TRBV7-2; d_gene: -; j_gene: TRBJ1-2; CDR3aa: CASSLVQGYGYTF; CDR3nt: TGTGCCAGCAGCTTAGTTCAGGGCTATGGCTACACCTTC
abundance: -; len: 16; v_gene: TRBV11-2; d_gene: TRBD2; j_gene: TRBJ2-1; CDR3aa: CASSRNPGPAGDEQFF; CDR3nt: TGTGCCAGCAGCCGAAACCCGGGGCCAGCGGGAGATGAGCAGTTCTTC
abundance: -; len: 16; v_gene: TRBV10-1; d_gene: -; j_gene: TRBJ1-5; CDR3aa: CASRTIVGCSNQPQHF; CDR3nt: TGCGCCAGCAGGACCATTGTTGGGTGTAGCAATCAGCCCCAGCATTTT
abundance: many; len: 15; v_gene: TRBV7-9; d_gene: TRBD2; j_gene: TRBJ2-2; CDR3aa: CAGFASGRNTGELFF; CDR3nt: TGTGCCGGTTTTGCTAGCGGGAGGAACACCGGGGAGCTGTTTTTT
abundance: many; len: 16; v_gene: TRBV7-9; d_gene: TRBD1; j_gene: TRBJ2-2; CDR3aa: CASSLPGTGNTGELFF; CDR3nt: TGTGCCAGCAGCCTTCCAGGGACAGGGAACACCGGGGAGCTGTTTTTT
abundance: many; len: 12; v_gene: TRBV5-1; d_gene: -; j_gene: TRBJ2-1; CDR3aa: CASSLFRNEQFF; CDR3nt: TGCGCCAGCAGCTTGTTTCGGAATGAGCAGTTCTTC